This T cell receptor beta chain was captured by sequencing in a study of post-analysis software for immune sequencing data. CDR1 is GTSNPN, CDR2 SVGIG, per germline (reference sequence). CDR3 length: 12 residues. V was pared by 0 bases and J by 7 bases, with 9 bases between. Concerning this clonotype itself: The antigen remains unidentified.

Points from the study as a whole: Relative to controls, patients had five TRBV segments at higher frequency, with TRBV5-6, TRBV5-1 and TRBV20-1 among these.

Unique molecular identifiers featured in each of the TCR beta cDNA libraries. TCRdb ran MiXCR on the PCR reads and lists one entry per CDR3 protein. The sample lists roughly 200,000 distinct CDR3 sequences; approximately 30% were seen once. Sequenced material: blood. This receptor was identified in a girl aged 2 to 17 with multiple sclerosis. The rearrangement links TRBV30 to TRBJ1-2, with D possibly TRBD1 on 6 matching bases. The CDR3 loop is CAWSVGGGGYTF. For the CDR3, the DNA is TGTGCCTGGAGTGTAGGGGGGGGTGGCTACACCTTC. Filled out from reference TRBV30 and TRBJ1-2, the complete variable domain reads SQTIHQWPATLVQPVGSPLSLECTVEGTSNPNLYWYRQAAGRGLQLLFYSVGIGQISSEVPQNLSASRPQDRQFILSSKKLLLSDSGFYLCAWSVGGGGYTFGSGTRLTVV.